This T cell receptor beta chain was sequenced for a study of T cell responses to AZD1222 COVID-19 vaccine. Study-wide points: Females made up more of the donors, who were largely white British, and clonal diversity may have come out too low. Only 5 or 6 individuals given AZD1222 were seropositive at baseline.

Some clones are missing from TCRdb's copy, which holds only in-frame ones; the method was immunoSEQ multiplex PCR. The sample lists about 110,000 clones; less than 95% were seen once. Comments on this clone: Antigen specificity is unknown.

Pooled in the analysis were second doses at about 4 or about 12 weeks. The length of the CDR3 is 15 residues. Per germline, CDR1 SGHVS and CDR2 FNYEAQ. The V gene end was trimmed by 5 bases and the J gene end by 8 bases; junction bases not matched to a gene: 6. The chain has TRBV7-6 and TRBJ1-6; 10 nucleotides align to TRBD1. This clonotype was sampled from an adult who received the AZD1222 COVID-19 vaccine. Here the sequenced sample was peripheral blood, taken 28 days after the second AZD1222 dose. CDR3 amino acids: CASSPRQGADSPLHF. The CDR3 DNA is TGTGCCAGCAGCCCTAGACAGGGGGCTGATTCACCCCTCCACTTT.